A selection of T cell receptor beta chains follows, all from one sample in a study of blood T cell repertoires in COVID-19. Profiling relied on immunoSEQ multiplex PCR, and the TCRdb table lists in-frame clones only, not all of them. This table has more than 30,000 clones, about 87% appearing once. The sample was peripheral blood. The receptors here all came from a man in his fifties or sixties with active or convalescent COVID-19. Both conserved end residues are part of each CDR3.

cdr3_aa	j_call	v_call	cdr3_length
CASSGRQGAFGELFF	TRBJ2-2	TRBV9	15
CASSGGIATNEKLFF	TRBJ1-4	TRBV7-9	15
CASSNQRGGLFNEQFF	TRBJ2-1	TRBV6-6	16
CASSLDSPLALNNEQFF	TRBJ2-1	TRBV5-1	17
CASSLGETGELFF	TRBJ2-2	TRBV7-3	13
CASSHGTGEGNTIYF	TRBJ1-3	TRBV6-5	15
CASSHDLTGLYIQYF	TRBJ2-4	TRBV4-1	15
CASSLEQVHNEQFF	TRBJ2-1	TRBV5-1	14
CASSGTSGRAPTDTQYF	TRBJ2-3	TRBV5-4	17
CSASRRGGYTF	TRBJ1-2	TRBV20-1	11
CASSEGEAGNQPQHF	TRBJ1-5	TRBV2	15
CASSKGLAGTSYEQYF	TRBJ2-7	TRBV21-1	16
CASSSLPGAHSYEQYF	TRBJ2-7	TRBV28	16
CASSVGQSNQPQHF	TRBJ1-5	TRBV9	14
CATSRVQGIYEQYF	TRBJ2-7	TRBV15	14
CASSVDHSSGNTIYF	TRBJ1-3	TRBV9	15
CASTKGVQPQHF	TRBJ1-5	TRBV2	12
CASSLRQRSEAFF	TRBJ1-1	TRBV7-2	13
CASSLTELGTIYF	TRBJ1-3	TRBV7-9	13